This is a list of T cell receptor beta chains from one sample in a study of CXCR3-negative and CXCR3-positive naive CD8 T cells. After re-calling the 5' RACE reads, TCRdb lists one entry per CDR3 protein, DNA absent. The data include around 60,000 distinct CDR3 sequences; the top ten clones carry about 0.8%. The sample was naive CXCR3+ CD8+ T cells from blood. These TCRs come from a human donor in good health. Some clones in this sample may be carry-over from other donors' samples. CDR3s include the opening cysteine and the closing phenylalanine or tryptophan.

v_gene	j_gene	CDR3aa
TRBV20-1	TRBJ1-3	CSSDRVSSGNTIYF
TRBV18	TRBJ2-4	CASSPADRGPRGLTKNIQYF
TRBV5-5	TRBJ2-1	CASNAGLYNEQFF
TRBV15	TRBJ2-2	CATSRDVGWGTGELFF
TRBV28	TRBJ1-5	CASSGTGPSQPLHF
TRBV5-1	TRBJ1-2	CASSPTVPNGYTF
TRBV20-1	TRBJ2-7	CSAIQVLREKAYEQYF
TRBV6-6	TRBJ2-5	CASSYSIVLVETQYF
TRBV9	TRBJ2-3	CASSVDSDTQYF
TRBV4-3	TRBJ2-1	CASSQGTGGGNNEQFF
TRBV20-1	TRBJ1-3	CSATGRNSGNTIYF
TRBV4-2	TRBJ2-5	CASSQAALAQETQYF
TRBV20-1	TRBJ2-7	CSAGEGIGYEQYF
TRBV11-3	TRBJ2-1	CASSSRAGGPGEQFF
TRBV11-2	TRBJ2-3	CASSLLVLGTDTQYF
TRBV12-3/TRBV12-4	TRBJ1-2	CASSRGTGAGYTF
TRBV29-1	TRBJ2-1	CSVAREPGLAGGSSYNEQFF
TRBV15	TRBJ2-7	CATSGGGGPGRMKPYEQYF
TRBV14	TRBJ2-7	CASSQDEGSYEQYF
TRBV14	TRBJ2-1	CASSLWRSSYNEQFF
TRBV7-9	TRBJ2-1	CASSRQVAYNEQFF